This TCR beta chain was profiled in a study of vaccination and CD4 T cells after COVID-19 (dated by TCRdb to 2021 to 2024). Looking at the study overall: Convalescent patients had a positive SARS-CoV-2 result on nasal swab PCR, and of these patients, fewer than ten had mild disease and one had severe disease. The spike-specific CD4+ TCR repertoire was compared before and after mRNA vaccination in 10 to 11 COVID-19 convalescent patients and several infection-naive healthy vaccine recipients. Two doses of either the Pfizer-BioNTech BNT162b2 vaccine (n=8) or the Moderna mRNA-1273 vaccine (n=2) were administered to participants. The cultures were stimulated with overlapping spike peptide pools from SARS-CoV-2 and from the common cold coronaviruses HCoV-NL63, HCoV-OC43 and HCoV-229E. Control cultures received a CEFX viral epitope pool as the positive control, an HIV-1 Nef peptide pool as the negative control, or no peptide. Post-COVID blood samples were collected from convalescent patients a median of roughly 100 days after diagnosis, with a range of roughly 30 to 170 days. Post-vaccine blood samples were collected a median of about 72 days after the second vaccine dose, ranging from about 12 to 241 days. In the convalescent cohort there were six males and four females, among whom were two Hispanic individuals, seven Caucasians, two Asians and one multiracial person. The full study reports these points: In convalescent patients, nearly all vaccine-specific clones (304 of 307) were found to be mono-reactive for SARS-CoV-2 spike rather than cross-reactive with common cold coronaviruses. Only a relatively small number of convalescent patients were included in the study, and early timepoints following natural infection were not analyzed. Among convalescent patients, a median 86.3% of the SARS-CoV-2-reactive clones seen after vaccination appeared only after vaccination, which suggests priming specific to the vaccine. The median number of SARS-CoV-2-reactive clonotypes rose from 21 after infection to a few dozen after vaccination, but the change was not significant.

In the paper's terms, the treatment or condition label means: approximately 10-day PBMC culture with coronavirus spike peptide pools or control peptides (ViraFEST assay). To expand antigen-specific T cells with peptide pools and then pick out the expanded clonotypes through TCR sequencing, the study relied on the ViraFEST assay. The convalescent patients' positive SARS-CoV-2 PCR tests were from March to December 2020, which was before the Alpha, Beta and Delta variants emerged in the United States. Each well held around 2 million PBMCs cultured in IMDM containing around 5% human AB serum and approximately 9.6 IU/ml IL-2, with around 9.2 ug/ml peptide pools added. On days 3 and 7, half of the culture medium was replaced with fresh IL-2-containing medium. After approximately eleven days of culture, CD4+ T cells were isolated by negative selection with the EasySep CD4+ T cell isolation kit. Ficoll-Paque Plus gradient centrifugation was used to isolate PBMCs from whole blood, and the isolated PBMCs were then either used fresh or cryopreserved at -140C. Triplicate wells were generally used for each culture condition.

As to this clonotype: Its antigen is not yet known. Base qualities were left out, and no much larger clone turns up one base away.

The library was generated by PCR. TCR sequencing of DNA from cultured CD4+ T cells used the Oncomine TCR Beta short-read assay at the Johns Hopkins FTIC core. Genomic DNA was extracted from the cultured CD4+ T cells with the QIAamp micro DNA kit. Oncomine TCR Beta libraries made from cultured CD4+ T cells were pooled using unique dual indexes and sequenced on an Illumina iSeq 100. The original pipeline was this. Non-productive sequences were removed, and CDR3s that did not start with C, did not end with F or W, or were shorter than 7 amino acids were discarded. The MANAFEST web application identified antigen-specific clonotypes by comparing peptide-stimulated wells against reference wells and other culture wells. Positive clones required FDR below 0.05, an odds ratio above 5, and productive frequency above 0.1% in at least two of three replicate wells. Cross-reactive clonotypes were defined as significantly expanded in both SARS-CoV-2 spike wells and at least one common cold coronavirus spike condition. Using R version 3.6.1, CDR3 homology was evaluated through Levenshtein distances (stringdist) along with unrooted phylogenetic trees (ape). In-frame beta chains were kept once TCRdb had trimmed the public reads at Q25 with fastp and called clones with MiXCR. Every distinct CDR3 protein forms one entry, paired with its most common genes and DNA. The V and J calls, along with clone size, are taken from TCRdb and not from the paper's own processing. The sample records some 14,000 distinct CDR3 sequences, 45% to 65% of which are singletons. The ten largest clones capture approximately 12% of the sample.

Sequencing used CD4+ T cells from blood, cultured in vitro. This sequence was found in a human donor who had recovered from COVID-19.

In nucleotides, the sequence is TGTGCCAGCAGTTTAGCGCGGAGCTCCTACAATGAGCAGTTCTTC. This sequence encodes CASSLARSSYNEQFF. The rearranged segments are TRBV28 and TRBJ2-1; the D segment cannot be called with confidence. The germline V gene specifies MDHEN as CDR1 and SYDVKM as CDR2. The junction shows trimming of 2 bases on V and 0 bases on J, plus 8 bases between the germline ends. The CDR3 measures 15 amino acids from cysteine to phenylalanine. Only CDR3 DNA is held: 45 bases, read in frame from base 1.